Listed here is a single T cell receptor (beta chain). Its specificity is not known. The sample originates from a study of radiation and T cells in renal cell carcinoma. Study outcomes and limitations: Dominant CDR3 motifs occupied more repertoire in irradiated than control tumors.

Sequenced by immunoSEQ multiplex PCR; TCRdb stores in-frame clones only, minus some. The table records 10,000 to 15,000 clones, about 33% of them present only once. Regarding treatment: 15 Gy SBRT to primary tumor, nephrectomy 4 weeks later. There are 16 residues in the CDR3. Deletions cut 3 bases from V and 2 bases from J, with 15 bases between. Germline CDR1 KGHSH, CDR2 LQKENI. The specimen was tumor tissue, collected from a patient whose treatment included radiotherapy and nephrectomy. The chain employs TRBV18 and TRBJ2-3, with D perhaps TRBD2 (7 bases). The receptor was derived from a man in his sixties with renal cell carcinoma. This CDR3 is CASSPTGGASTDTQYF. The CDR3 DNA reads as TGTGCCAGCTCACCCACGGGGGGCGCTTCCACAGATACGCAGTATTTT.